One sample yielded the 28 T cell receptor beta chains listed below, sequenced in a study of T cell responses to AZD1222 COVID-19 vaccine. Profiling relied on immunoSEQ multiplex PCR, and the TCRdb table lists in-frame clones only, not all of them. The data show some 120,000 clones, approximately 85% seen once. The sequenced sample was peripheral blood, obtained on day 0 of AZD1222 vaccination. All receptors derive from an adult in good health.

The CDR3 loop reads CASSSQTAPPGNEQFF. In nucleotides, the CDR3 is TGCGCCAGCAGCTCCCAGACAGCCCCCCCGGGGAATGAGCAGTTCTTC. The genes are TRBV5-1 and TRBJ2-1; perhaps D is TRBD1 or TRBD2 (5 bases each). V gave up 3 bases and J gave up 7 bases, with 20 bases separating them. Germline V gene sequence: CDR1 SGHRS, CDR2 YFSETQ. The CDR3 is 16 residues long. The full variable domain, in which reference TRBV5-1 and TRBJ2-1 provide the parts outside the CDR3, is KAGVTQTPRYLIKTRGQQVTLSCSPISGHRSVSWYQQTPGQGLQFLFEYFSETQRNKGNFPGRFSGRQFSNSRSEMNVSTLELGDSALYLCASSSQTAPPGNEQFFGPGTRLTVL.

This clone has just a few counts. The CDR3 sequence: CASSLFRFYEQYF. CDR3 coding DNA: TGTGCCAGCAGTTTATTCAGATTCTACGAGCAGTACTTC. The chain carries TRBV27 and TRBJ2-7; D gene uncertain. V shed 1 base and J shed 3 bases, with 7 bases lying between them. Looked up from germline, CDR1 is MNHEY and CDR2 is SMNVEV (reference sequence). This CDR3 contains 13 residues.

This clone has a single count. J is TRBJ1-5 and V is TRBV5-4; tentative D call: TRBD1 (5 bases). The CDR3 consists of 15 residues. Per germline, CDR1 SGHNT and CDR2 YYREEE (reference sequence). Trimming left V 0 bases short and J 5 bases short, with 12 bases between. CDR3 DNA sequence: TGTGCCAGCAGCTTGGTTTCTGGGGGGGATCAGCCCCAGCATTTT. This sequence encodes CASSLVSGGDQPQHF.

The rearrangement links TRBV24-1 to TRBJ2-5; 7 bases fit TRBD1. Germline trimming cut 3 bases from V and 9 bases from J; bases unmatched to any gene: 12. The CDR3 is 15 amino acids. From germline, CDR1 is KGHDR and CDR2 SFDVKD. The CDR3 nucleotides read TGTGCCACCAGTGATCCGACGGACAGGTTGAGGGCCCAGTACTTC. As protein: CATSDPTDRLRAQYF.

V and J are TRBV3-1 (or the pseudogene TRBV3-2) and TRBJ2-1; D uncertain. The germline gives CDR1 LGHDT, CDR2 YNNKEL (reference sequence). V lost 0 bases, J lost 6 bases, and 12 bases lay in between. CDR3 size: 15 residues. CDR3 DNA sequence: TGTGCCAGCAGCCAAGATGACCGGCGGAGCAATGAGCAGTTCTTC. It is translated as CASSQDDRRSNEQFF.

The chain is built from TRBV11-2 and TRBJ1-3; a possible D gene is TRBD1 (5 bases). CDR1 is SGHAT, CDR2 FQNNGV, per germline. The germline V and J ends were trimmed by 1 base and 0 bases, with 7 bases remaining between them. The CDR3 covers 15 residues. The CDR3 reads CASSLGGNSGNTIYF. The CDR3 DNA follows: TGTGCCAGCAGCTTAGGGGGGAACTCTGGAAACACCATATATTTT.

CDR3 nucleotide sequence: TGTGCCAGCAGTGATTATTCGGGCAATCAGCCCCAGCATTTT. This encodes CASSDYSGNQPQHF. The chain links TRBV2 to TRBJ1-5; D gene unclear. Germline-derived CDR1 and CDR2 are SNHLY and FYNNEI. The V end was cut by 3 bases, the J end by 2 bases, with 8 bases between. The CDR3 is 14 residues long.

The gene calls are TRBV7-2 and TRBJ2-7, with D uncertain. Between the trimmed V and J ends, which lost 4 bases and 6 bases, there was a span of 7 bases. There are 11 residues in the CDR3. Germline loops: CDR1 SGHTA, CDR2 FQGNSA. The CDR3 coding sequence is TGTGCCAGCAGCTACCTCTTCGAGCAGTACTTC. Residues: CASSYLFEQYF.

The chain carries TRBV6-5 and TRBJ2-7, with TRBD1 as a possible D gene (6 bases). The CDR3 spans 13 residues. The V end was cut by 5 bases, the J end by 8 bases, with 16 bases between. Germline V gene data show CDR1 as MNHEY and CDR2 as SVGAGI. CDR3: CASSTLTGFQQYF. CDR3 DNA: TGTGCCAGCAGTACCCTTACAGGGTTCCAGCAGTACTTC.

The CDR3 DNA follows: TGTGCCTGGAGTGTTTTAGCCACTGAAGCTTTCTTT. As protein: CAWSVLATEAFF. The genes are TRBV30 and TRBJ1-1, with no clear D. The germline V and J ends were trimmed by 0 bases and 4 bases, with 6 bases remaining between them. This CDR3 spans 12 amino acids. The germline V gene encodes CDR1 GTSNPN and CDR2 SVGIG (reference sequence).

This sequence joins TRBV29-1 and TRBJ2-1; maybe TRBD1 (6 bases). Trimming left V 1 base short and J 10 bases short, with 20 bases between. Germline CDR1 and CDR2: SQVTM and ANQGSEA. The CDR3 consists of 15 residues. CDR3: CSVEVPTYREGEQFF. In DNA form, the CDR3 reads TGCAGCGTTGAAGTCCCCACATACAGGGAAGGCGAGCAGTTCTTC.

A single count supports this clone. This sequence joins TRBV5-4 and TRBJ2-5, with TRBD2 as a possible D gene (6 bases). Trimming removed 0 bases from V and 5 bases from J, with 11 bases in between. The CDR3 is made up of 14 amino acids. In germline, CDR1 is SGHNT, CDR2 YYREEE (reference sequence). The CDR3 is CASSLGLGLETQYF. The CDR3 bases are TGTGCCAGCAGCTTGGGACTAGGTCTCGAGACCCAGTACTTC.

The J gene is TRBJ2-5, the V gene TRBV25-1; TRBD1 or TRBD2 may be the D gene (5 bases each). The J call may be mistaken, given a closer DNA end match to TRBJ2-7. Germline values: CDR1 MGHDK, CDR2 SYGVNS. The CDR3 has 15 amino acids. CDR3 DNA: TGTGCCAGCACGTCAGATGGGACGGGCGCCTACGAGCAGTACTTC. Protein sequence: CASTSDGTGAYEQYF.

The chain links TRBV24-1 to TRBJ2-1, with D unresolved. The CDR3 extends over 12 amino acids. CDR1 and CDR2 (germline): KGHDR, SFDVKD. V was clipped by 2 bases and J by 8 bases, with 6 bases between them. Written as DNA, the CDR3 is TGTGCCACCAGTGATTATAACCATGAGCAGTTCTTC. Its protein product is CATSDYNHEQFF.

The chain carries TRBV9 and TRBJ1-1, with unresolved D. CDR1 and CDR2 (germline): SGDLS, YYNGEE. The CDR3 extends over 14 amino acids. The V gene lost 0 bases and the J gene lost 0 bases, with 6 bases spanning the gap. For the CDR3, the DNA is TGTGCCAGCAGCGTAGGCGACATGAACACTGAAGCTTTCTTT. This sequence encodes CASSVGDMNTEAFF.

Only one count was recorded for this clone. The rearrangement joins TRBV4-2 to TRBJ2-6; 7 bases agree with TRBD1. Germline CDR1 is LGHNA and CDR2 is YNFKEQ. The CDR3 sequence is 17 residues long. V lost 1 base, J lost 1 base, and 4 bases stayed unmatched. CDR3 nucleotides: TGTGCCAGCAGCCAAGGTCACAGGGGATCTGGGGCCAACGTCCTGACTTTC. Translated: CASSQGHRGSGANVLTF.

This clone was picked up a small number of times. The rearrangement uses TRBV4-2 and TRBJ2-3; unclear D gene. Germline V gives CDR1 LGHNA, CDR2 YNFKEQ. CDR3 length: 16 residues. V lost 1 base and J lost 0, with 11 bases in between. DNA for the CDR3: TGTGCCAGCAGCCAAGGGGCGACCCCTAGCACAGATACGCAGTATTTT. Translation: CASSQGATPSTDTQYF.

This sequence joins TRBV10-1 and TRBJ2-7; D is ambiguous. The CDR3 runs 14 residues. Germline CDR1 is WNHNN and CDR2 is SYGVQD (reference sequence). Trimming pared 3 bases from V and 2 bases from J, leaving 11 bases between. The CDR3 loop reads CASSDSRQAYEQYF. The CDR3 nucleotides read TGCGCCAGCAGTGACAGTAGACAAGCCTACGAGCAGTACTTC.

The chain recombines TRBV5-1 with TRBJ1-1; possibly TRBD1 for D (6 bases). V was shortened by 0 bases and J by 4 bases, with 13 bases between the two germline ends. Germline values: CDR1 SGHRS, CDR2 YFSETQ. The CDR3 spans 15 residues. CDR3: CASSLVARGGTEAFF. The CDR3 coding sequence is TGCGCCAGCAGCTTGGTCGCCAGGGGTGGCACTGAAGCTTTCTTT.

A few counts support this clone. This rearrangement joins TRBV3-1 (or the pseudogene TRBV3-2) to TRBJ1-5, with unresolved D. Germline V gene lookup returns CDR1 LGHDT and CDR2 YNNKEL (reference sequence). The length of the CDR3 is 12 residues. V was shortened by 1 base and J by 5 bases, with 3 bases between the two germline ends. The CDR3 nucleotides read TGTGCCAGCAGCCAAGGGTATCAGCCCCAGCATTTT. As protein: CASSQGYQPQHF.

This clone appeared a few times. The J gene is TRBJ1-5, the V gene TRBV6-5, with no clear D. V dropped 5 bases and J dropped 4 bases, with 9 bases sitting between them. CDR1 and CDR2 (germline): MNHEY, SVGAGI. The CDR3 is 13 residues long. CDR3 DNA sequence: TGTGCCAGCAGTCCCACACGGAATCAGCCCCAGCATTTT. Protein: CASSPTRNQPQHF.

The gene calls are TRBV15 and TRBJ1-4; no reliable D call. The CDR3 loop spans 15 amino acids. Germline V CDR1 and CDR2: LNHNV, YYDKDF (reference sequence). V was shortened by 0 bases and J by 6 bases, with 11 bases between the two germline ends. CDR3 amino acids: CATSRDRQYDEKLFF. The CDR3 coding sequence is TGTGCCACCAGCAGAGATCGGCAGTATGATGAAAAACTGTTTTTT.

This rearrangement joins TRBV7-6 to TRBJ2-7, with 8 bases matching TRBD2. The CDR3 runs to 17 residues. V trimming: 0 bases; J trimming: 4 bases; junction bases outside the gene matches: 11. Germline assignment: CDR1 SGHVS and CDR2 FNYEAQ. The CDR3: CASSLAAGGGGSYEQYF. CDR3 coding DNA: TGTGCCAGCAGCTTAGCGGCGGGGGGCGGGGGGTCTTACGAGCAGTACTTC.

The chain has TRBV27 and TRBJ2-1, with 11 nucleotides matching TRBD2. CDR3 length: 16 residues. Germline V gives CDR1 MNHEY, CDR2 SMNVEV (reference sequence). V trimming: 5 bases; J trimming: 7 bases; junction bases outside the gene matches: 10. The CDR3 region is CASSNLAGGLRNEQFF. CDR3 nucleotide sequence: TGTGCCAGCAGTAACCTAGCGGGAGGATTGAGAAATGAGCAGTTCTTC.

The chain has TRBV4-1 and TRBJ2-7; 7 bases agree with TRBD1. Germline CDR1 is MGHRA and CDR2 is YSYEKL. The CDR3 contains 15 residues. After removal of 5 bases from V and 3 bases from J, the junction contained 10 bases not matched to a gene. CDR3 in DNA: TGCGCCAGCAGCGGGATAGAGACAGGGCTCTACGAGCAGTACTTC. Residues: CASSGIETGLYEQYF.

J is TRBJ1-1 and V is TRBV12-3 or TRBV12-4, with TRBD1 matching over 7 bases. This CDR3 is built from 13 residues. Trimming at V came to 5 bases and at J to 10 bases, leaving 10 bases not matched to a gene. DNA of the CDR3: TGTGCCAGCAGTCGACAGGGCTCTGGGCGAGCTTTCTTT. It encodes CASSRQGSGRAFF.

This chain uses TRBV10-1 with TRBJ1-1, with TRBD1 as a possible D gene (5 bases). CDR1 and CDR2 (germline): WNHNN, SYGVQD (reference sequence). Trimming shortened V by 3 bases and J by 5 bases, and 13 bases separated the two germline ends. The CDR3 length is 14 residues. CDR3 bases: TGCGCCAGCAGTGAACAGGCAGGTGGGACTGAAGCTTTCTTT. It specifies CASSEQAGGTEAFF.

This chain joins TRBV5-6 and TRBJ1-2; D is possibly TRBD1 (5 bases). The CDR3 has 14 amino acids. Per the germline V gene, CDR1 is SGHDT and CDR2 is YYEEEE. V lost 4 bases, J lost 8 bases, and 18 bases lay in between. The CDR3 region has the DNA TGTGCCAGCAGCCCAGACAGCTTATGGTTGGGCTACACCTTC. Protein product: CASSPDSLWLGYTF. Supplemented by reference TRBV5-6 and TRBJ1-2, the full variable domain reads DAGVTQSPTHLIKTRGQQVTLRCSPKSGHDTVSWYQQALGQGPQFIFQYYEEEERQRGNFPDRFSGHQFPNYSSELNVNALLLGDSALYLCASSPDSLWLGYTFGSGTRLTVV.